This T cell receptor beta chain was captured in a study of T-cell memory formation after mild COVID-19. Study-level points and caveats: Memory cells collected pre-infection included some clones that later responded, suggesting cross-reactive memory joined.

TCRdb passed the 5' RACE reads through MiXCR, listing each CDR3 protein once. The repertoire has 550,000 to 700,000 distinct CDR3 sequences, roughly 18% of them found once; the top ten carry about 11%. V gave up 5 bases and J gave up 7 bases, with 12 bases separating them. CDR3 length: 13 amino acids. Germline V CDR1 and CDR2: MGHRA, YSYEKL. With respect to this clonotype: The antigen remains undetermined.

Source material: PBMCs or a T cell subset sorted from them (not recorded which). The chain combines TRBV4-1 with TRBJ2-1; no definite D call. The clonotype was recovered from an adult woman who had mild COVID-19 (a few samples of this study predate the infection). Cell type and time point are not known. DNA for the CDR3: TGCGCCAGCAGCATACGATTTAGGAATGAGCAGTTCTTC. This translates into CASSIRFRNEQFF.